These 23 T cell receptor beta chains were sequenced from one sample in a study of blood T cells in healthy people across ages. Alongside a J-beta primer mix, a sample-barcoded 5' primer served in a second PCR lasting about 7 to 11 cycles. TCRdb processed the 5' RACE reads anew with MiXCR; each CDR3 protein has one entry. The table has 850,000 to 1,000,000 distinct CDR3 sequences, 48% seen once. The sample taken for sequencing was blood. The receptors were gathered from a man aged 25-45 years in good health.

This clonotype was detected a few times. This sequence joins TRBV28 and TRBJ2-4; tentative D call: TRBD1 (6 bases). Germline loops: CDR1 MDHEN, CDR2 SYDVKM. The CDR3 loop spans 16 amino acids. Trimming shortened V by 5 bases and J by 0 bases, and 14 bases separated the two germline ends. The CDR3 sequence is CASSQQGKLAKNIQYF. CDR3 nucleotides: TGTGCCAGCAGTCAACAGGGAAAGCTAGCCAAAAACATTCAGTACTTC.

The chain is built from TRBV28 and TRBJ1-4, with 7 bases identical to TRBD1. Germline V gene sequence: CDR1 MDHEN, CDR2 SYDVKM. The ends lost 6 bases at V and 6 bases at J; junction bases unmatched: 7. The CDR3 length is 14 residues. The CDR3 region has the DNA TGTGCCAGCAGAGCGACAGGGATTTATGAAAAACTGTTTTTT. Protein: CASRATGIYEKLFF.

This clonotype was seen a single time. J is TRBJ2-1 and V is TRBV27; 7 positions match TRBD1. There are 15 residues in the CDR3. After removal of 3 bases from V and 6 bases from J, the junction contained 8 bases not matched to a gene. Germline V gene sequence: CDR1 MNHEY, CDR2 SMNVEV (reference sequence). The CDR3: CASSLTGTPSNEQFF. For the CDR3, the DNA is TGTGCCAGCAGTTTGACAGGGACGCCGAGCAATGAGCAGTTCTTC.

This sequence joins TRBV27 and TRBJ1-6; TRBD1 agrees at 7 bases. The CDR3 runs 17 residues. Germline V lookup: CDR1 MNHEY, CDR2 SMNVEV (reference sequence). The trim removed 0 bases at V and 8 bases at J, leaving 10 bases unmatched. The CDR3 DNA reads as TGTGCCAGCAGTTTATCCCGACAGGGAGGGGGGTATTCACCCCTCCACTTT. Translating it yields CASSLSRQGGGYSPLHF.

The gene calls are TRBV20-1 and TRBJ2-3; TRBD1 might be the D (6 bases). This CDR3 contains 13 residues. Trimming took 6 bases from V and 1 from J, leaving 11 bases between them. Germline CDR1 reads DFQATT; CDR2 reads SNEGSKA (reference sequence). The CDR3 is CSARSGGTDTQYF. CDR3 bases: TGCAGTGCGAGGTCAGGGGGCACAGATACGCAGTATTTT.

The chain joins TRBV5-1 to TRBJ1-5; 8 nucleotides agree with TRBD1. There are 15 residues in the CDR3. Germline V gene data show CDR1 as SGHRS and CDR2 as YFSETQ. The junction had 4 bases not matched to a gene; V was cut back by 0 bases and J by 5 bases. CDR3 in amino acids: CASSLGDRRDQPQHF. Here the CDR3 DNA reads TGCGCCAGCAGCTTGGGGGACAGGCGAGATCAGCCCCAGCATTTT. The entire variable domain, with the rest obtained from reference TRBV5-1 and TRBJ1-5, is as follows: KAGVTQTPRYLIKTRGQQVTLSCSPISGHRSVSWYQQTPGQGLQFLFEYFSETQRNKGNFPGRFSGRQFSNSRSEMNVSTLELGDSALYLCASSLGDRRDQPQHFGDGTRLSIL.

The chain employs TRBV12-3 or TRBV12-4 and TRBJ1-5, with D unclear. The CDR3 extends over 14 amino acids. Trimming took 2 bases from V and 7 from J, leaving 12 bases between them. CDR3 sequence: CASSLLAGGQPQHF. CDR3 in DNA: TGTGCCAGCAGTTTATTGGCAGGCGGGCAGCCCCAGCATTTT.

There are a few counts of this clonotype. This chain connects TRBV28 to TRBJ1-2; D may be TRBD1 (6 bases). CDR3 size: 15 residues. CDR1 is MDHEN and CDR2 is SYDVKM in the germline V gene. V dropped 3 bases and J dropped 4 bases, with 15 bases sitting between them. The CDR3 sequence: CASSLRDIGAYGYTF. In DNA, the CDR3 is TGTGCCAGCAGTTTGAGGGACATCGGGGCCTATGGCTACACCTTC.

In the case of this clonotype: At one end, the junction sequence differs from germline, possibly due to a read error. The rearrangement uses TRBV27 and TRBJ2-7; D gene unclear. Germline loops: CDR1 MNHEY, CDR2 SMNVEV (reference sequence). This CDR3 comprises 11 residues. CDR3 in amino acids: CAGSFLYEQYF. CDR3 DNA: TGTGCCGGCAGTTTTCTCTACGAGCAGTACTTC.

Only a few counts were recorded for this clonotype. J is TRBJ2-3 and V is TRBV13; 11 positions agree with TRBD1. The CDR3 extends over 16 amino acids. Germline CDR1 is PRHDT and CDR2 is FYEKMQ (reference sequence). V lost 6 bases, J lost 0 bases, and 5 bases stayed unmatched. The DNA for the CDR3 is TGTGCCAGCAGGCGCGGGGACAGGGGGAGCACAGATACGCAGTATTTT. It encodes CASRRGDRGSTDTQYF.

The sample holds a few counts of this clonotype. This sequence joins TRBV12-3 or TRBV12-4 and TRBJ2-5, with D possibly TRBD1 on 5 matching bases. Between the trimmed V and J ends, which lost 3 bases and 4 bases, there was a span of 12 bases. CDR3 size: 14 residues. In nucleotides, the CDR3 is TGTGCCAGCAGTTTTGGGTCAGGGCGAGAGACCCAGTACTTC. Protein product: CASSFGSGRETQYF.

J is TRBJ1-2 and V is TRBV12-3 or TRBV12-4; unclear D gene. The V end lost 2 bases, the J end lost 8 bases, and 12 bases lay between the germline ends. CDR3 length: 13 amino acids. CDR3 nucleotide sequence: TGTGCCAGCAGTTTAAGCGGTTTAGGGGGCTACACCTTC. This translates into CASSLSGLGGYTF.

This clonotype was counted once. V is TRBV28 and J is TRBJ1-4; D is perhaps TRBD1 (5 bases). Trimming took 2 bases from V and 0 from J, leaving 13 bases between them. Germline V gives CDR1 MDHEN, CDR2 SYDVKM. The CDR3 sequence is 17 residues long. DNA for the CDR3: TGTGCCAGCAGTTTACGGGGCAGGAGTTCAACTAATGAAAAACTGTTTTTT. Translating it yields CASSLRGRSSTNEKLFF.

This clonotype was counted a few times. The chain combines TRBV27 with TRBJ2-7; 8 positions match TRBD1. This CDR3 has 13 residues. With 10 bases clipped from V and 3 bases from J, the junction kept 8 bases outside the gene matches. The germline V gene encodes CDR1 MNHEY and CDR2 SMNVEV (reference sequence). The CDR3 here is CATARTGHYEQYF. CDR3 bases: TGTGCCACCGCCCGGACAGGGCACTACGAGCAGTACTTC.

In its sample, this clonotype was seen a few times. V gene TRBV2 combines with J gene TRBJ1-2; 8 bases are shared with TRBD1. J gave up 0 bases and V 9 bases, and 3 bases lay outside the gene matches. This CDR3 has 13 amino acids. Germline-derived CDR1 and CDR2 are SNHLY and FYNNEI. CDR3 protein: CASRDRSNYGYTF. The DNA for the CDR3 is TGTGCCAGTAGGGACAGGTCTAACTATGGCTACACCTTC.

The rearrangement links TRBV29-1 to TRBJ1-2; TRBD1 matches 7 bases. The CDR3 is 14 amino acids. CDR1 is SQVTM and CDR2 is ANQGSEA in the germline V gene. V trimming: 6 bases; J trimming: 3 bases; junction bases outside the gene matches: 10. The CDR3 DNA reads TGCAGCGTGGACTCAGACAGGGAATACTATGGCTACACCTTC. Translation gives CSVDSDREYYGYTF.

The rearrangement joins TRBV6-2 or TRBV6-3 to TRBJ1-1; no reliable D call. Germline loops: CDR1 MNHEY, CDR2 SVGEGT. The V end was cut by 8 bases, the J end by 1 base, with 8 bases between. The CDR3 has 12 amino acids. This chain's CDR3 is CASREPNTEAFF. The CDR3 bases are TGTGCCAGCCGGGAGCCGAACACTGAAGCTTTCTTT.

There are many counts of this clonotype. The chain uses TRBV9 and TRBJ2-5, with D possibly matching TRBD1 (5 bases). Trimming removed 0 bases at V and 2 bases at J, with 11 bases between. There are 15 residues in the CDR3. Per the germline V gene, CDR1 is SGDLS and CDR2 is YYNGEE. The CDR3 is CASSVGSRAQETQYF. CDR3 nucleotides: TGTGCCAGCAGCGTAGGTAGCAGGGCACAAGAGACCCAGTACTTC.

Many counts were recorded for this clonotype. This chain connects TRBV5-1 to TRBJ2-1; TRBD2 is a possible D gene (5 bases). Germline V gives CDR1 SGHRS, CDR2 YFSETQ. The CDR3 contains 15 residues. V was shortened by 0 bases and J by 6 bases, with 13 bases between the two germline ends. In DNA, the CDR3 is TGCGCCAGCAGCTTGGACCATGGGAGCTCCAATGAGCAGTTCTTC. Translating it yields CASSLDHGSSNEQFF.

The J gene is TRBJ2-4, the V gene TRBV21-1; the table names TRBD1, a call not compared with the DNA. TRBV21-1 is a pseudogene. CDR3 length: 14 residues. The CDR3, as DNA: TGTGCCAGCGGTCCCAGGGGTGCCAAAAACATTCAGTACTTC. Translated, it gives CASGPRGAKNIQYF.

DNA for the CDR3: TGCGCCAGCAGCTTCCTGATCATGAACACTGAAGCTTTCTTT. It codes for CASSFLIMNTEAFF. The chain has TRBV5-1 and TRBJ1-1; no clear D. The germline V gene has CDR1 SGHRS and CDR2 YFSETQ. V was cut by 2 bases and J by 0 bases, with 8 bases left in between. The CDR3 runs to 14 residues.

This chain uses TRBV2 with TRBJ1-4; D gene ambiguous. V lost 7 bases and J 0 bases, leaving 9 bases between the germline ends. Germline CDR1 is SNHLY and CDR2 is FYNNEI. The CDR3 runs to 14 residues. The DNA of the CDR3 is TGTGCCAGCACCGAGACTGCAACTAATGAAAAACTGTTTTTT. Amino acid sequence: CASTETATNEKLFF.

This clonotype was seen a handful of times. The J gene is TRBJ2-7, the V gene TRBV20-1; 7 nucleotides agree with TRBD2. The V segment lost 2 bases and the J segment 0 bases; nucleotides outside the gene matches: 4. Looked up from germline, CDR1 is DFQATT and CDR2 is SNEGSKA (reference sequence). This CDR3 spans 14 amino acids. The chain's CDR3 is CSARRSGDSYEQYF. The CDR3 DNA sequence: TGCAGTGCTAGACGGAGCGGGGACTCCTACGAGCAGTACTTC.